The 14 T cell receptor beta chains listed next were all sequenced from one sample in a study of naive and memory T cell subsets. Two oligonucleotides, mixed equimolar, formed the beta constant-region primer covering TRBC1 and TRBC2. The ligated cDNA underwent four PCR rounds using SP2 and nested alpha and beta constant-region primers. TCRdb fed the UMI-ligation and nested PCR reads into MiXCR, producing one record per CDR3 protein. Here the sample spans about 99,000 distinct CDR3 sequences, about 14% being singletons. Whole-study findings and limits: Naive repertoires, especially CD8, held a few larger clonotypes, possibly memory cells re-expressing CD45RA.

No antigen is known for these receptors. Source material: naive CD8+ T cells from blood. Source of these receptors: a human donor in good health.

The table lists this clonotype with a few counts. The chain carries TRBV27 and TRBJ1-1; 7 positions match TRBD1. Germline V CDR1 and CDR2: MNHEY, SMNVEV (reference sequence). The CDR3 sequence is 14 residues long. The junction had 3 bases not matched to a gene; V was cut back by 3 bases and J by 2 bases. The CDR3 sequence: CASSFRQGNTEAFF. As DNA, the CDR3 is TGTGCCAGCAGTTTCCGACAGGGAAACACTGAAGCTTTCTTT.

This clonotype turned up a few times. This chain connects TRBV15 to TRBJ1-5, with D unresolved. Trimming took off 7 bases at V and 3 bases at J, with 7 bases between the two ends. This CDR3 spans 12 amino acids. Germline V gives CDR1 LNHNV, CDR2 YYDKDF (reference sequence). The CDR3 DNA sequence: TGTGCCACCACAGGCCCCAATCAGCCCCAGCATTTT. Translated, it gives CATTGPNQPQHF.

DNA for the CDR3: TGTGCCAGCAGAGATCCCGGGACCTCTCCCACCTATGGCTACACCTTC. Translated, it gives CASRDPGTSPTYGYTF. The V and J genes are TRBV2 and TRBJ1-2, with a weak D call TRBD1 (5 bases). The CDR3 is made up of 16 amino acids. Trimming took 6 bases from V and 4 from J, leaving 21 bases between them. Germline V lookup: CDR1 SNHLY, CDR2 FYNNEI.

V and J are TRBV7-9 and TRBJ2-5; D might be TRBD2 (6 bases). The CDR3 totals 13 residues. V lost 3 bases to trimming and J lost 9 bases, with 14 bases between them. Looked up from germline, CDR1 is SEHNR and CDR2 is FQNEAQ (reference sequence). The CDR3 is CASSLNAGRAQYF. In DNA form, the CDR3 reads TGTGCCAGCAGCTTGAACGCGGGACGGGCCCAGTACTTC.

The chain couples TRBV6-5 to TRBJ2-7; no reliable D call. Germline V gene lookup returns CDR1 MNHEY and CDR2 SVGAGI. CDR3 length: 14 residues. Trimming removed 0 bases at V and 4 bases at J, with 10 bases between. CDR3 residues: CASSYSGPPYEQYF. The CDR3 DNA reads as TGTGCCAGCAGTTACTCGGGCCCCCCATACGAGCAGTACTTC.

This clonotype showed up just a few times. The V gene is TRBV3-1, the J gene TRBJ1-2; 7 bases fit TRBD1. The CDR3 spans 12 residues. Germline CDR1 is LGHDT and CDR2 is YNNKEL (reference sequence). Trimming took 4 bases from V and 9 from J; bases not matched to a gene: 5. The CDR3, as DNA: TGTGCCAGCAGCCTTCCGGGACAGCGCTACACCTTC. Translation: CASSLPGQRYTF.

The chain employs TRBV28 and TRBJ1-6; 7 bases line up with TRBD1. The CDR3 totals 15 residues. V trimming: 2 bases; J trimming: 9 bases; junction bases outside the gene matches: 7. CDR1 and CDR2 from the germline V gene are MDHEN and SYDVKM. CDR3 region: CASSLRQGPISPLHF. CDR3 DNA sequence: TGTGCCAGCAGTTTAAGACAGGGCCCTATTTCACCCCTCCACTTT.

This clonotype has just a few counts. This CDR3 is CASTSPASAEAFF. The CDR3 DNA reads TGTGCCAGCACCTCACCTGCTTCAGCTGAAGCTTTCTTT. The chain couples TRBV9 to TRBJ1-1; no reliable D call. Trimming stripped 6 bases from V and 6 bases from J, with 15 bases between. The CDR3 is 13 residues long. Germline V gives CDR1 SGDLS, CDR2 YYNGEE.

This clonotype showed up many times. The chain joins TRBV7-3 to TRBJ2-1; tentatively, D is TRBD1 (5 bases). The CDR3 length is 14 residues. CDR1 is SGHTA and CDR2 is FQGTGA in the germline V gene. V lost 0 bases and J 6 bases, leaving 9 bases between the germline ends. CDR3 protein: CASSLTTATNEQFF. The DNA of the CDR3 is TGTGCCAGCAGCTTAACGACAGCCACCAATGAGCAGTTCTTC.

This clonotype was seen many times. CDR3 sequence (DNA): TGTGCCAGCAGCTTAACTAGCGAAGAAGGCGAGCAGTACTTC. Residues: CASSLTSEEGEQYF. The rearrangement uses TRBV11-1 and TRBJ2-7; TRBD2 matches 7 bases. The CDR3 runs 14 residues. Germline CDR1 reads SGHAT; CDR2 reads FQDESV (reference sequence). V shed 2 bases, J shed 6 bases, and the junction held 7 bases outside the gene matches.

The chain joins TRBV6-1 to TRBJ2-7; D remains ambiguous. V was clipped by 5 bases and J by 3 bases, with 2 bases between them. The CDR3 has 10 residues. From germline, CDR1 is MNHNS and CDR2 SASEGT. CDR3 sequence: CASSYYEQYF. The CDR3 DNA reads as TGTGCCAGCAGTTACTACGAGCAGTACTTC.

The chain uses TRBV5-6 and TRBJ2-5; 8 positions match TRBD2. This CDR3 comprises 17 residues. V lost 4 bases to trimming and J lost 0 bases; unmatched junction nucleotides: 11. Germline CDR1 and CDR2: SGHDT and YYEEEE. DNA for the CDR3: TGTGCCAGCAGCGGGCTGGGGGCGGGGGGCAACCAAGAGACCCAGTACTTC. Translation: CASSGLGAGGNQETQYF. Complete variable domain (other parts from reference TRBV5-6 and TRBJ2-5): DAGVTQSPTHLIKTRGQQVTLRCSPKSGHDTVSWYQQALGQGPQFIFQYYEEEERQRGNFPDRFSGHQFPNYSSELNVNALLLGDSALYLCASSGLGAGGNQETQYFGPGTRLLVL.

This chain joins TRBV30 and TRBJ2-7, with D possibly matching TRBD1 (6 bases). The V gene's germline CDR1 is GTSNPN and CDR2 SVGIG (reference sequence). The CDR3 totals 13 residues. The DNA of the CDR3 is TGTGCTATAGACAGGTTCCTTTCCTACGAGCAGTACTTC. Its protein product is CAIDRFLSYEQYF. Supplemented by reference TRBV30 and TRBJ2-7, the full variable domain reads SQTIHQWPATLVQPVGSPLSLECTVEGTSNPNLYWYRQAAGRGLQLLFYSVGIGQISSEVPQNLSASRPQDRQFILSSKKLLLSDSGFYLCAIDRFLSYEQYFGPGTRLTVT.

This clonotype has only a few counts. The V gene is TRBV6-2 or TRBV6-3, the J gene TRBJ2-7, with 10 bases matching TRBD1. Germline V gene lookup returns CDR1 MNHEY and CDR2 SVGEGT. CDR3 size: 19 residues. V shed 2 bases, J shed 2 bases, and the junction held 15 bases outside the gene matches. The CDR3 sequence is CASSYPRDRGPFKAYEQYF. In DNA, the CDR3 is TGTGCCAGCAGTTACCCCCGGGACAGGGGACCATTTAAAGCCTACGAGCAGTACTTC.